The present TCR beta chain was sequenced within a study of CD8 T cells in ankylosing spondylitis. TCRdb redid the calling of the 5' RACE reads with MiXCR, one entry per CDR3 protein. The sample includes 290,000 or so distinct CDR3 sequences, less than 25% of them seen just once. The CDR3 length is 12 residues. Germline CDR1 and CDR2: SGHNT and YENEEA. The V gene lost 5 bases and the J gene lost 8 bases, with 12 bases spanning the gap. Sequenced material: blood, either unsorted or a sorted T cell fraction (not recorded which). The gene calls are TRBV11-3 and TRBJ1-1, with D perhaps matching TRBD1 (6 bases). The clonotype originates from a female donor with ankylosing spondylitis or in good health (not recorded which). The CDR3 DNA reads TGTGCCAGCAGCGCCCGACAGGCCGAAGCTTTCTTT. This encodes CASSARQAEAFF.